The next 31 T cell receptor beta chains were all read from a single sample in a study of radiation and T cells in renal cell carcinoma. Repertoires were generated with immunoSEQ multiplex PCR, while TCRdb's copy carries only in-frame clones and drops some. The sample contains about 130,000 clones, more than 75% of which appear only once. The time point here: blood 2 weeks post-SBRT. Indicated treatment: 15 Gy SBRT to primary tumor, nephrectomy 4 weeks later. The material was blood, obtained from a patient whose treatment included radiotherapy and nephrectomy. These receptors originate from a woman in her 70s with renal cell carcinoma.

The chain links TRBV6-1 to TRBJ2-1; 7 bases map to TRBD2. With V trimmed by 6 bases and J by 4 bases, 3 bases remained unmatched. The CDR3 has 13 residues. Germline values: CDR1 MNHNS, CDR2 SASEGT. CDR3 nucleotide sequence: TGTGCCAGCAGGGGTAGCGGGTACAATGAGCAGTTCTTC. This sequence encodes CASRGSGYNEQFF.

The rearrangement links TRBV19 to TRBJ1-1, with D possibly TRBD1 on 6 matching bases. From germline, CDR1 is LNHDA and CDR2 SQIVND (reference sequence). The CDR3 is 15 residues long. V was cut by 7 bases and J by 0 bases, with 15 bases left in between. In nucleotides, the CDR3 is TGTGCCAGTACCAACCCGGACAGAATGAACACTGAAGCTTTCTTT. It codes for CASTNPDRMNTEAFF.

This chain connects TRBV5-8 to TRBJ1-3; TRBD1 aligns across 8 bases. Trimming cost V 2 bases and J 1 base; bases outside gene matches: 2. Germline V CDR1 and CDR2: SGHTS, YDEGEE. The CDR3 is 15 amino acids. CDR3 sequence: CASSFDRGSGNTIYF. Written as DNA, the CDR3 is TGTGCCAGCAGCTTCGACAGGGGTTCTGGAAACACCATATATTTT.

The chain has TRBV6-6 and TRBJ1-2; 9 nucleotides line up with TRBD1. The CDR3 totals 13 residues. Germline values: CDR1 MNHNY, CDR2 SVGAGI (reference sequence). Unmatched junction bases numbered 3, after V lost 2 bases and J lost 8 bases. The CDR3: CASSYRDRVGYTF. The CDR3 bases are TGTGCCAGCAGTTACCGGGACAGGGTAGGCTACACCTTC.

The rearrangement links TRBV6-6 to TRBJ2-7; 11 positions match TRBD1. V lost 2 bases and J lost 6; bases outside the gene matches: 6. The CDR3 extends over 15 amino acids. CDR1 and CDR2 (germline): MNHNY, SVGAGI (reference sequence). As DNA, the CDR3 is TGTGCCAGCAGTTACAGGACAGGGGGCTTAAGCGAGCAGTACTTC. This translates into CASSYRTGGLSEQYF.

V is TRBV4-2 and J is TRBJ1-6; no firm D call. The V gene lost 0 bases and the J gene lost 9 bases, with 12 bases spanning the gap. CDR1 LGHNA and CDR2 YNFKEQ come from the germline V gene. The CDR3 loop spans 15 amino acids. The CDR3 DNA follows: TGTGCCAGCAGCCAAGACACCATGGGTATTTCACCCCTCCACTTT. This encodes CASSQDTMGISPLHF.

This clone was counted once. The chain couples TRBV19 to TRBJ1-5; perhaps TRBD1 as D (6 bases). V lost 1 base to trimming and J lost 5 bases, with 18 bases between them. Germline V gene lookup returns CDR1 LNHDA and CDR2 SQIVND (reference sequence). This CDR3 spans 17 amino acids. As DNA, the CDR3 is TGTGCCAGTAGTATAGTCCAACTGGGGGGGGCGGATCAGCCCCAGCATTTT. Encoded protein: CASSIVQLGGADQPQHF.

The chain recombines TRBV7-2 with TRBJ1-5; D possibly corresponds to TRBD1 (6 bases). The CDR3 length is 15 residues. Germline CDR1 SGHTA, CDR2 FQGNSA. Trimming took 1 base from V and 0 from J, leaving 7 bases between them. CDR3 protein: CASSLGGASNQPQHF. As DNA, the CDR3 is TGTGCCAGCAGCTTAGGGGGGGCTAGCAATCAGCCCCAGCATTTT.

This rearrangement joins TRBV19 to TRBJ1-5, with TRBD1 matching over 9 bases. The J segment lost 7 bases and the V segment lost 4 bases, leaving 5 bases of the junction unmatched. This CDR3 region has 14 residues. The germline gives CDR1 LNHDA, CDR2 SQIVND (reference sequence). For the CDR3, the DNA is TGTGCCAGTAGTAGGGGACAGGGAACGCAGCCCCAGCATTTT. This codes for CASSRGQGTQPQHF.

V usage is TRBV6-6 and J usage is TRBJ2-4, with D perhaps matching TRBD1 (6 bases). CDR1 is MNHNY and CDR2 is SVGAGI in the germline V gene (reference sequence). Trimming took 4 bases from V and 4 from J, leaving 11 bases between them. This CDR3 is built from 14 residues. The CDR3 region has the DNA TGTGCCAGCAGTTCTGGGGGCAGGAAAAACATTCAGTACTTC. This gives the protein CASSSGGRKNIQYF.

The chain employs TRBV2 and TRBJ2-7; tentative D call: TRBD1 (6 bases). V was pared by 7 bases and J by 1 base, with 14 bases between. The CDR3 consists of 14 residues. Per germline, CDR1 SNHLY and CDR2 FYNNEI. The CDR3 DNA reads as TGTGCCAGCAAGAGTCAGGGGATATCCTACGAGCAGTACTTC. This encodes CASKSQGISYEQYF.

This rearrangement joins TRBV15 to TRBJ2-7; D is undetermined. The CDR3 spans 13 residues. V dropped 5 bases and J dropped 6 bases, with 14 bases sitting between them. From germline, CDR1 is LNHNV and CDR2 YYDKDF (reference sequence). As DNA, the CDR3 is TGTGCCACCAGCTTCCCGGGCCGTTCCGAGCAGTACTTC. It is translated as CATSFPGRSEQYF.

The V and J genes are TRBV5-6 and TRBJ2-5; D call uncertain. The end of the DNA fits TRBJ2-7 better, so the J call may be wrong. CDR1 is SGHDT, CDR2 YYEEEE, per germline. CDR3 length: 15 amino acids. The CDR3 coding sequence is TGTGCCAGCAGCTTTAGAGCGACACTATCTTCCGAGCAGTACTTC. It yields the protein CASSFRATLSSEQYF.

The chain links TRBV5-1 to TRBJ1-2; the match to TRBD1 covers 7 bases. CDR3 length: 14 residues. Germline V gene data show CDR1 as SGHRS and CDR2 as YFSETQ. The V segment lost 4 bases and the J segment 4 bases; nucleotides outside the gene matches: 7. CDR3 loop: CASSPRDRAYGYTF. CDR3 nucleotide sequence: TGCGCCAGCAGCCCCCGGGACAGAGCCTATGGCTACACCTTC.

CDR3 protein: CAWRDPGQGWTEAFF. CDR3 DNA sequence: TGTGCCTGGAGAGATCCTGGACAGGGATGGACTGAAGCTTTCTTT. The rearrangement links TRBV30 to TRBJ1-1; TRBD1 agrees at 8 bases. The junction had 11 bases not matched to a gene; V was cut back by 3 bases and J by 5 bases. Germline V gene lookup returns CDR1 GTSNPN and CDR2 SVGIG (reference sequence). The CDR3 extends over 15 amino acids.

The V gene is TRBV9, the J gene TRBJ1-3; no clear D gene. V was shortened by 3 bases and J by 1 base, with 17 bases between the two germline ends. The CDR3 extends over 17 amino acids. Germline V CDR1 and CDR2: SGDLS, YYNGEE. In DNA form, the CDR3 reads TGTGCCAGCAGCGCCGGCTTGGGATCCACATCTGGAAACACCATATATTTT. Protein sequence: CASSAGLGSTSGNTIYF.

This clone was picked up a small number of times. V is TRBV20-1 and J is TRBJ1-6; no clear D. The CDR3 has 10 amino acids. CDR1 is DFQATT, CDR2 SNEGSKA, per germline (reference sequence). The V end was cut by 6 bases, the J end by 10 bases, with 7 bases between. The CDR3 spells CSARQSPLHF. CDR3 bases: TGCAGTGCGAGGCAATCACCCCTCCACTTT.

This clone appeared a few times. The gene calls are TRBV29-1 and TRBJ1-5; no firm D call. The CDR3 runs to 12 residues. Germline V gives CDR1 SQVTM, CDR2 ANQGSEA. V was shortened by 4 bases and J by 0 bases, with 4 bases between the two germline ends. The CDR3 here is CSVGGSNQPQHF. The CDR3 DNA reads as TGCAGCGTTGGGGGTAGCAATCAGCCCCAGCATTTT.

The rearrangement joins TRBV7-2 to TRBJ2-7; D remains unclear. The germline V gene encodes CDR1 SGHTA and CDR2 FQGNSA. V was cut by 0 bases and J by 7 bases, with 7 bases left in between. There are 12 residues in the CDR3. Here the CDR3 DNA reads TGTGCCAGCAGCTTAGCTGGGCCGGAGCAGTACTTC. This gives the protein CASSLAGPEQYF. The full variable domain, with the rest looked up from reference TRBV7-2 and TRBJ2-7, is GAGVSQSPSNKVTEKGKDVELRCDPISGHTALYWYRQSLGQGLEFLIYFQGNSAPDKSGLPSDRFSAERTGGSVSTLTIQRTQQEDSAVYLCASSLAGPEQYFGPGTRLTVT.

V usage is TRBV6-1 and J usage is TRBJ2-5; D is unresolved. CDR1 is MNHNS, CDR2 SASEGT, per germline. Trimming pared 6 bases from V and 5 bases from J, leaving 13 bases between. This CDR3 spans 13 amino acids. In nucleotides, the CDR3 is TGTGCCAGCAGCGTAGGCGGCGCGGAGACCCAGTACTTC. Protein product: CASSVGGAETQYF.

This sequence joins TRBV5-1 and TRBJ2-1; 12 bases are shared with TRBD1. The CDR3 is 15 amino acids. Germline loops: CDR1 SGHRS, CDR2 YFSETQ. Unmatched junction bases numbered 5, after V lost 4 bases and J lost 6 bases. CDR3 nucleotides: TGCGCCAGCAGCCGGGGACAGGGGGCCGCCAATGAGCAGTTCTTC. It encodes CASSRGQGAANEQFF.

The chain uses TRBV6-5 and TRBJ1-2; TRBD1 might be the D (6 bases). Trimming left V 6 bases short and J 4 bases short, with 12 bases between. The CDR3 is made up of 13 amino acids. Germline lookup yields CDR1 MNHEY and CDR2 SVGAGI. CDR3 nucleotide sequence: TGTGCCAGCAGGCCGGACAGCCTCTATGGCTACACCTTC. Translation gives CASRPDSLYGYTF.

This chain connects TRBV5-4 to TRBJ1-6, with 10 bases lining up with TRBD1. V trimming: 2 bases; J trimming: 7 bases; junction bases outside the gene matches: 3. Germline V CDR1 and CDR2: SGHNT, YYREEE (reference sequence). This CDR3 has 15 residues. CDR3 sequence: CASSLGQGGNSPLHF. DNA for the CDR3: TGTGCCAGCAGCTTAGGACAGGGGGGAAATTCACCCCTCCACTTT.

This clone has just one count. This rearrangement joins TRBV18 to TRBJ2-1; D is perhaps TRBD1 or TRBD2 (5 bases each). The germline CDR1 and CDR2 sequences are KGHSH and LQKENI. The CDR3 contains 14 residues. The V end was cut by 3 bases, the J end by 5 bases, with 11 bases between. The CDR3 region has the DNA TGTGCCAGCTCACCTAGAGGGGTTAACAATGAGCAGTTCTTC. It codes for CASSPRGVNNEQFF.

Comments on this clone: Other nucleotide sequences from this sample produce the same CDR3. This chain joins TRBV2 and TRBJ1-5; TRBD1 agrees at 9 bases. Germline CDR1 SNHLY, CDR2 FYNNEI. The CDR3 is 14 residues long. V gave up 8 bases and J gave up 6 bases; unmatched junction bases: 8. CDR3 nucleotide sequence: TGTGCCAGCTCGGGGACAGGGTTCGGTCAGCCCCAGCATTTT. Translated, it gives CASSGTGFGQPQHF. Full variable domain (rest looked up from reference TRBV2 and TRBJ1-5): EPEVTQTPSHQVTQMGQEVILRCVPISNHLYFYWYRQILGQKVEFLVSFYNNEISEKSEIFDDQFSVERPDGSNFTLKIRSTKLEDSAMYFCASSGTGFGQPQHFGDGTRLSIL.

The V call is TRBV11-2, the J call TRBJ1-6, with D possibly matching TRBD1 (5 bases). Germline V gene data show CDR1 as SGHAT and CDR2 as FQNNGV. This CDR3 spans 14 amino acids. The V end was cut by 2 bases, the J end by 14 bases, with 16 bases between. CDR3 coding DNA: TGTGCCAGCAGCTTAAGAGAACAGGCGCGGACCCTCCACTTT. It is translated as CASSLREQARTLHF.

This chain's CDR3 is CASSSGPGGERPQHF. Here the CDR3 DNA reads TGTGCCAGCAGCTCCGGGCCGGGAGGAGAAAGGCCCCAGCATTTT. The chain employs TRBV7-2 and TRBJ1-5; D uncertain. V was shortened by 4 bases and J by 9 bases, with 19 bases between the two germline ends. The CDR3 spans 15 residues. The germline gives CDR1 SGHTA, CDR2 FQGNSA.

This chain connects TRBV19 to TRBJ1-2; 9 positions match TRBD1. Germline CDR1 and CDR2: LNHDA and SQIVND (reference sequence). V was pared by 7 bases and J by 7 bases, with 7 bases of the junction left unmatched. This CDR3 region has 13 residues. The CDR3 region has the DNA TGTGCCAGTACCCACAGGGGGCCGGGTGGCTACACCTTC. Amino acids: CASTHRGPGGYTF.

The chain uses TRBV4-3 and TRBJ2-5; 9 nucleotides agree with TRBD1. The germline CDR1 and CDR2 sequences are LGHNA and YSLEER. The junction had 6 bases not matched to a gene; V was cut back by 5 bases and J by 5 bases. The CDR3 totals 14 residues. CDR3 in DNA: TGCGCCAGCAGCGCCTCCGGGACAGGGGAGACCCAGTACTTC. Residues: CASSASGTGETQYF.

The chain carries TRBV6-1 and TRBJ1-1, with TRBD1 matching over 7 bases. The CDR3 is made up of 15 amino acids. V lost 8 bases to trimming and J lost 1 base; unmatched junction nucleotides: 10. The V gene's germline CDR1 is MNHNS and CDR2 SASEGT. The CDR3 protein is CASEDRRQTNTEAFF. The CDR3, as DNA: TGTGCCAGCGAGGACAGGAGGCAGACGAACACTGAAGCTTTCTTT.

This chain joins TRBV7-2 and TRBJ2-3, with 8 positions matching TRBD2. The J segment lost 5 bases and the V segment lost 9 bases, leaving 7 bases of the junction unmatched. The CDR3 is made up of 13 amino acids. Germline CDR1 reads SGHTA; CDR2 reads FQGNSA. The CDR3 here is CASSGGGGDTQYF. CDR3 sequence (DNA): TGTGCCAGTTCCGGGGGGGGCGGAGATACGCAGTATTTT.